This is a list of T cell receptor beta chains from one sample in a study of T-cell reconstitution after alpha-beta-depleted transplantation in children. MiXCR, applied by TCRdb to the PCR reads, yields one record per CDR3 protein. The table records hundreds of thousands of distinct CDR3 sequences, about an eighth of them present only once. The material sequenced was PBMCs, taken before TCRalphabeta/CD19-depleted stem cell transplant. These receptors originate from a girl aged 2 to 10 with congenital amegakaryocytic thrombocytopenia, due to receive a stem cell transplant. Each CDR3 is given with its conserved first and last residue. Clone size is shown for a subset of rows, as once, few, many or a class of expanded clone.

CDR3aa: CASSLELSRGGGYEQYF; v_gene: TRBV11-2; abundance: few
CDR3aa: CSVVWVGTDTQYF; v_gene: TRBV29-1; abundance: .
CDR3aa: CASLPDRKPTYEQYF; v_gene: TRBV18; abundance: few
CDR3aa: CAIGGTSGRKANTGELFF; v_gene: TRBV10-3; abundance: .
CDR3aa: CASSWEQGAGGNQPQHF; v_gene: TRBV5-5; abundance: .
CDR3aa: CAISESLRGSKETQYF; v_gene: TRBV10-3; abundance: many
CDR3aa: CAISESLINYGYTF; v_gene: TRBV10-3; abundance: many
CDR3aa: CASRGLAGYTDTQYF; v_gene: TRBV5-1; abundance: .
CDR3aa: CAISKMGEDGYTF; v_gene: TRBV10-3; abundance: many
CDR3aa: CASSSPGHEQFF; v_gene: TRBV28; abundance: few
CDR3aa: CASSWPTRSSYNEQFF; v_gene: TRBV5-6; abundance: .
CDR3aa: CSARTRLGDLPYEQYF; v_gene: TRBV20-1; abundance: many
CDR3aa: CSDGTGYGYTF; v_gene: TRBV29-1; abundance: many
CDR3aa: CSVGVGYDEQYF; v_gene: TRBV29-1; abundance: many
CDR3aa: CASRLQAGTQYF; v_gene: TRBV7-9; abundance: .
CDR3aa: CASSSSFSGANVLTF; v_gene: TRBV5-1; abundance: many
CDR3aa: CASRQVAGRTDTQYF; v_gene: TRBV12-3/TRBV12-4; abundance: few
CDR3aa: CATGDTNYNEQFF; v_gene: TRBV10-3; abundance: many
CDR3aa: CASSTTGSGGELFF; v_gene: TRBV7-7; abundance: few
CDR3aa: CASSQDPGTTGELFF; v_gene: TRBV3-1; abundance: few
CDR3aa: CASSADRLTNTGELFF; v_gene: TRBV18; abundance: .
CDR3aa: CASSQDRSGQYTEAFF; v_gene: TRBV4-1; abundance: many
CDR3aa: CSARPTNNQPQHF; v_gene: TRBV20-1; abundance: many
CDR3aa: CASSRDRVASPLHF; v_gene: TRBV7-6; abundance: many
CDR3aa: CASSDGQGIETQYF; v_gene: TRBV12-3/TRBV12-4; abundance: .
CDR3aa: CSARDGLRAEYTQYF; v_gene: TRBV20-1; abundance: many
CDR3aa: CAISRTSGSRAGELFF; v_gene: TRBV10-3; abundance: many
CDR3aa: CATSKQGNQETQYF; v_gene: TRBV15; abundance: many
CDR3aa: CASSQRQGLGTEAFF; v_gene: TRBV12-3/TRBV12-4; abundance: .
CDR3aa: CASSQDTFRIYEQYF; v_gene: TRBV14; abundance: .
CDR3aa: CASSRQGAAYEQYF; v_gene: TRBV12-3/TRBV12-4; abundance: .
CDR3aa: CASSTPRPLNTEAFF; v_gene: TRBV7-9; abundance: many
CDR3aa: CASRLEKNTEAFF; v_gene: TRBV12-3/TRBV12-4; abundance: .
CDR3aa: CASVLSAAYNEQFF; v_gene: TRBV12-3/TRBV12-4; abundance: .
CDR3aa: CASSQVGGEETQYF; v_gene: TRBV4-2; abundance: .
CDR3aa: CASSLGTGKDEQYF; v_gene: TRBV5-1; abundance: .
CDR3aa: CAISDGSGASTDTQYF; v_gene: TRBV10-3; abundance: many
CDR3aa: CASRIGQGGNTIYF; v_gene: TRBV12-3/TRBV12-4; abundance: many
CDR3aa: CSVDPSGQANEQFF; v_gene: TRBV29-1; abundance: .
CDR3aa: CSASPGLYNEQFF; v_gene: TRBV20-1; abundance: many
CDR3aa: CSVVRGQGSGYTF; v_gene: TRBV29-1; abundance: few
CDR3aa: CASSPRLSSRRTGGNNEQFF; v_gene: TRBV5-1; abundance: .
CDR3aa: CASSSLAGLNTGELFF; v_gene: TRBV2; abundance: few
CDR3aa: CASSLEAVLAKNIQYF; v_gene: TRBV12-3/TRBV12-4; abundance: few
CDR3aa: CASSLTSGSGDTQYF; v_gene: TRBV7-8; abundance: few
CDR3aa: CSCAGGAATNYEQYF; v_gene: TRBV20-1; abundance: few
CDR3aa: CASSLRAPRHYSYEQYF; v_gene: TRBV12-3/TRBV12-4; abundance: few
CDR3aa: CATSRETGGSGYEQYF; v_gene: TRBV15; abundance: .
CDR3aa: CASSGGDSLVRNEQFF; v_gene: TRBV5-1; abundance: many
CDR3aa: CASSLGPGANTGELFF; v_gene: TRBV5-1; abundance: many
CDR3aa: CASSYSGRDTDTQYF; v_gene: TRBV6-5; abundance: many
CDR3aa: CAIRADRGEQFF; v_gene: TRBV10-3; abundance: few
CDR3aa: CSASRGSFSGNTIYF; v_gene: TRBV29-1; abundance: .